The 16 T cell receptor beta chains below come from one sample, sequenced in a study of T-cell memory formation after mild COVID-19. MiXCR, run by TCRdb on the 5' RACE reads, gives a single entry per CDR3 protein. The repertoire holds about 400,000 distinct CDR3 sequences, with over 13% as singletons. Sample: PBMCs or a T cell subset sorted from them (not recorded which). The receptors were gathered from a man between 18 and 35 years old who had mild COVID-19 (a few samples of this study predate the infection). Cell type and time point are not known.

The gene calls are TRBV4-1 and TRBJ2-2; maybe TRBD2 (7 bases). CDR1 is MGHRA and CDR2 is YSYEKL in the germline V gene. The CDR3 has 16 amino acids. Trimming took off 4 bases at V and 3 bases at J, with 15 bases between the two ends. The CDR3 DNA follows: TGCGCCAGCAGCCCTGATGGGGGGGCTTACACCGGGGAGCTGTTTTTT. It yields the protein CASSPDGGAYTGELFF.

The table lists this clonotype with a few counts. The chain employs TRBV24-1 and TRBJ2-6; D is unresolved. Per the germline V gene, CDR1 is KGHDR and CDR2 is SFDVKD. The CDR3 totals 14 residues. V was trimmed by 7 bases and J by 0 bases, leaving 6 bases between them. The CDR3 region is CATSSSSGANVLTF. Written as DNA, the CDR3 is TGTGCCACCAGCTCGAGCTCTGGGGCCAACGTCCTGACTTTC.

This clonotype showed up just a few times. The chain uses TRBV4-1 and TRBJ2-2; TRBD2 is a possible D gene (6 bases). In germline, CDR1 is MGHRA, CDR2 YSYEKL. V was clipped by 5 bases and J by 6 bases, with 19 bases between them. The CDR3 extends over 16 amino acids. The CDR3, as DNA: TGCGCCAGCAGCGAGACTAGTACAATGTCGTCCGGGGAGCTGTTTTTT. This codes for CASSETSTMSSGELFF.

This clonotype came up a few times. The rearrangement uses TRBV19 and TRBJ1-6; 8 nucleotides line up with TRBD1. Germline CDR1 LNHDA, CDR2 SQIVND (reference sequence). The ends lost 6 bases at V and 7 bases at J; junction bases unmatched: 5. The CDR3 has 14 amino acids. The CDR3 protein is CASSRDRKNSPLHF. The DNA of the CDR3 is TGTGCCAGTAGCCGGGACAGGAAAAATTCACCCCTCCACTTT.

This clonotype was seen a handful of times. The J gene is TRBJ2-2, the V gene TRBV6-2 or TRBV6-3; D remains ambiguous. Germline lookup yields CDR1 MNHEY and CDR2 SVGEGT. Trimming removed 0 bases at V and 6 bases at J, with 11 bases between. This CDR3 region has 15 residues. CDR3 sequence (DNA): TGTGCCAGCAGTTACTCGATTTGGGTCTCCGGGGAGCTGTTTTTT. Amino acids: CASSYSIWVSGELFF.

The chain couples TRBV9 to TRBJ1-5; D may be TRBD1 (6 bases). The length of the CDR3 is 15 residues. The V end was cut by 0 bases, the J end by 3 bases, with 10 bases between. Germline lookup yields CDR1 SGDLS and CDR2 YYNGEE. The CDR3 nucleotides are TGTGCCAGCAGCGTAGCGGGGACACCCAATCAGCCCCAGCATTTT. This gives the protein CASSVAGTPNQPQHF.

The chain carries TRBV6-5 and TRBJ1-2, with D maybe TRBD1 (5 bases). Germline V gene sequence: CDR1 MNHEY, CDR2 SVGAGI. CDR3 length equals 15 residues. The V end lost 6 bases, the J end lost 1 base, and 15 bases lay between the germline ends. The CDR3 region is CASSMTVNFNYGYTF. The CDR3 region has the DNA TGTGCCAGCAGCATGACAGTTAACTTTAACTATGGCTACACCTTC.

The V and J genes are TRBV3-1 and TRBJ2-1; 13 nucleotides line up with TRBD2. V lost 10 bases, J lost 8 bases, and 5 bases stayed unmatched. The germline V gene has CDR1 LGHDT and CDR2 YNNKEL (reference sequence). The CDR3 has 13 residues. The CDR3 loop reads CATRLAGGDEQFF. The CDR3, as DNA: TGTGCCACCCGACTAGCGGGGGGAGATGAGCAGTTCTTC.

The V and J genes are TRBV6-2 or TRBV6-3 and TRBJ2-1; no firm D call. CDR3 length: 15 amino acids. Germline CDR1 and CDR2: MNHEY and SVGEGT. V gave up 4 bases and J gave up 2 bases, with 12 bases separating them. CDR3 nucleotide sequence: TGTGCCAGCAGTTTCCGGGCCTACCCCTACAATGAGCAGTTCTTC. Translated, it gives CASSFRAYPYNEQFF.

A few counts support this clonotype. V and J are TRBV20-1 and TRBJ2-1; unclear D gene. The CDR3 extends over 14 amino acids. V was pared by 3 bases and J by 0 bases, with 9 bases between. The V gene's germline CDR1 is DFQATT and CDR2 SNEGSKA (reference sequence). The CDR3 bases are TGCAGTGCTAGCTGGCCGAGCTCCTACAATGAGCAGTTCTTC. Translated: CSASWPSSYNEQFF.

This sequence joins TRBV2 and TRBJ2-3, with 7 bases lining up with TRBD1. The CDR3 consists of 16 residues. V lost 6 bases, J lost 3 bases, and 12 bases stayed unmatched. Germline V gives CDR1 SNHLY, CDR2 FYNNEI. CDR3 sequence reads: CASSPTTGRFTDTQYF. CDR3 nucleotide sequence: TGTGCCAGCAGCCCCACGACAGGGCGATTTACAGATACGCAGTATTTT.

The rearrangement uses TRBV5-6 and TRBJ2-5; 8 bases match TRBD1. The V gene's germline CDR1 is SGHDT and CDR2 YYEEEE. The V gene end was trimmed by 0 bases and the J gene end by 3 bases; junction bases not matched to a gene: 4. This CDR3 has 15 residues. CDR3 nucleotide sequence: TGTGCCAGCAGCTTGGTGGACAGGGTGGAAGAGACCCAGTACTTC. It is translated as CASSLVDRVEETQYF.

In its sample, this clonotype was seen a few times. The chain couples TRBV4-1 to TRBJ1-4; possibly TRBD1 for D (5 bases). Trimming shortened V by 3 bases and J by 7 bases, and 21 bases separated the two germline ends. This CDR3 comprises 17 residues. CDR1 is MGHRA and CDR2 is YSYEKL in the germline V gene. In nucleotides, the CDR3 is TGCGCCAGCAGCCAGTACGGGACCCGTATCACTTTTGAAAAACTGTTTTTT. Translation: CASSQYGTRITFEKLFF.

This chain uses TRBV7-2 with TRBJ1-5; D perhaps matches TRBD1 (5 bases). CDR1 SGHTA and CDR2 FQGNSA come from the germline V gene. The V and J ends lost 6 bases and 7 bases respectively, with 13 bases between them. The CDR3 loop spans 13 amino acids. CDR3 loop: CASSWGVGQPQHF. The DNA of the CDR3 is TGTGCCAGCAGTTGGGGGGTTGGGCAGCCCCAGCATTTT.

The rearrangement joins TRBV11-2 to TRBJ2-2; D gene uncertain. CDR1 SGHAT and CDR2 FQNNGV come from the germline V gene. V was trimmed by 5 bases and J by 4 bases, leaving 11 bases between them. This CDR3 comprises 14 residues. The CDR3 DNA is TGTGCCAGCAGCCCCCGTCTTGGCACCGGGGAGCTGTTTTTT. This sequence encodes CASSPRLGTGELFF. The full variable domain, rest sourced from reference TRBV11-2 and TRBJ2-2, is EAGVAQSPRYKIIEKRQSVAFWCNPISGHATLYWYQQILGQGPKLLIQFQNNGVVDDSQLPKDRFSAERLKGVDSTLKIQPAKLEDSAVYLCASSPRLGTGELFFGEGSRLTVL.

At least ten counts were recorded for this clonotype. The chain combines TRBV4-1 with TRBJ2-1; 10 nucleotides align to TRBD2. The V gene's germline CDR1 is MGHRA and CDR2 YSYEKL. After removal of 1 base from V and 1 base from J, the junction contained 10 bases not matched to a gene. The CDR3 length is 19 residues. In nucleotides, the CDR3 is TGCGCCAGCAGCCAAGTGGGCCTAGCGGGGGCTTGGTCCTACAATGAGCAGTTCTTC. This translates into CASSQVGLAGAWSYNEQFF.